This T cell receptor beta chain was identified in a study of OX40 agonist ivuxolimab in advanced cancers. Study background: Patients receiving dose escalation had hepatocellular carcinoma, melanoma, renal cell or head and neck cancer.

CDR1 is SNHLY, CDR2 FYNNEI, per germline. Trimming at V came to 2 bases and at J to 9 bases, leaving 6 bases not matched to a gene. This CDR3 comprises 15 residues. Assay: immunoSEQ multiplex PCR; the TCRdb copy retains only in-frame clones and omits some. The table has about 79,000 clones, around 92% seen once. This clone was observed once. At cycle 4 day 1, cycle 7 day 1, and baseline, blood was sampled. The chain has TRBV2 and TRBJ1-5; 11 bases agree with TRBD1. The sample consisted of CD4+ or CD8+ T cells sorted from blood, taken in a trial of the OX40 agonist ivuxolimab. This receptor was obtained from an adult with an advanced solid tumor such as melanoma, head and neck, liver or kidney cancer. The CDR3 loop is CASSERTGGTGPQHF. In nucleotides, the CDR3 is TGTGCCAGCAGTGAAAGGACAGGGGGCACGGGGCCCCAGCATTTT. The whole variable domain, remainder taken from reference TRBV2 and TRBJ1-5, is EPEVTQTPSHQVTQMGQEVILRCVPISNHLYFYWYRQILGQKVEFLVSFYNNEISEKSEIFDDQFSVERPDGSNFTLKIRSTKLEDSAMYFCASSERTGGTGPQHFGDGTRLSIL.